This entry describes one T cell receptor beta chain. The study recruited people aged 18 to 89 years across about two dozen US areas. Assignments of participants to cohorts depended upon their own reported clinical history. Resolution of symptoms, clearance, or two negative PCRs was present in recovered Cohort 3 donors. These data originate in a study of blood T cell repertoires in COVID-19. Whole-study context: PBMCs, B-cell-depleted T cells, or T cells provided the cDNA or gDNA that made up the material.

Measured with immunoSEQ multiplex PCR; TCRdb has only the in-frame clones, and not every one. The sample has approximately 210,000 clones, about four fifths seen once; the top ten hold 12%. This CDR3 contains 16 residues. Germline trimming cut 4 bases from V and 4 bases from J; bases unmatched to any gene: 12. This receptor was taken from a man aged 35 to 55 who had recovered from COVID-19. The sequencing input was PBMCs or T cells enriched from blood (not recorded which). The chain carries TRBV5-3 and TRBJ1-2; 8 positions agree with TRBD1. TRBV5-3 belongs to the ORF category, with a function that is uncertain. The CDR3 DNA follows: TGTGCCAGAAGCCTACAGGACAGGGTGCGGAGCTATGGCTACACCTTC. Amino acid sequence: CARSLQDRVRSYGYTF.